This T cell receptor (beta chain) was identified during a study of T cells in Graves' hyperthyroidism and ophthalmopathy. Amplification of TCR beta CDR3 regions was performed using RNA transcripts as template. With the HTBI primer set, the TCR CDR3 went through a first round of RT-PCR. TCRdb re-derived calls from the multiplex PCR reads in MiXCR, one entry per CDR3 protein. The sample yields about 480,000 distinct CDR3 sequences, approximately 15% seen once. This clonotype occurred a few times. This CDR3 region has 14 residues. Trimming pared 4 bases from V and 8 bases from J, leaving 17 bases between.

Sequenced input: blood. The sequence derives from a woman younger than 35 with Graves' hyperthyroidism. The chain is built from TRBV12-3 or TRBV12-4 and TRBJ1-2; no firm D call. The CDR3 region is CASSSDAYLWGYTF. CDR3 sequence (DNA): TGTGCCAGCAGTTCCGACGCCTATTTGTGGGGCTACACCTTC.